This T cell receptor (beta chain) stems from a study of regulatory T cells in long-lasting Graves disease. This clonotype was detected a few times. Its antigen remains unknown. The study's findings and limits: Repertoires from persistent disease leaned toward TRBV28, TRBJ1-2 and TRBJ2-5.

In building TCR beta libraries, iRepertoire HTBI primers were used together with Arm-PCR of CDR3 regions. TCRdb called the multiplex PCR reads again in MiXCR, with one record for every CDR3 protein. The sample holds a few hundred thousand distinct CDR3 sequences, 23% seen once. This CDR3 comprises 14 residues. From germline, CDR1 is SGHRS and CDR2 YFSETQ. V was pared by 7 bases and J by 5 bases, with 19 bases between. Regarding time point: persistent/refractory GD, antithyroid drugs over 5 years with positive TRAb. PBMC-extracted RNA yielded the TCR library. The sequences come from peripheral blood mononuclear cells (PBMCs), collected when the disease was refractory, from a patient treated with antithyroid drugs. This TCR was sampled from a female donor with Graves disease. This chain links TRBV5-1 with TRBJ2-7; D is perhaps TRBD1 or TRBD2 (5 bases each). Here the CDR3 reads CASGRRGTGDEQYF. In DNA form, the CDR3 reads TGCGCCAGCGGCCGTCGAGGGACGGGCGACGAGCAGTACTTC.